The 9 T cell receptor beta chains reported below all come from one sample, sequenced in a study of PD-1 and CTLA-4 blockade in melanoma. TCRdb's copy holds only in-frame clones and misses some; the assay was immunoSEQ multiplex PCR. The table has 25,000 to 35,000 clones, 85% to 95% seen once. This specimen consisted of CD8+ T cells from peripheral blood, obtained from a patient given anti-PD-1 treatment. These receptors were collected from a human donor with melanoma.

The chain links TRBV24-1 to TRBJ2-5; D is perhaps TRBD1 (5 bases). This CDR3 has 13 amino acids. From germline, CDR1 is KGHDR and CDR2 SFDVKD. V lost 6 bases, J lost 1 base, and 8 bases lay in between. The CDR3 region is CATSQDSQETQYF. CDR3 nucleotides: TGTGCCACCAGTCAAGACAGCCAAGAGACCCAGTACTTC.

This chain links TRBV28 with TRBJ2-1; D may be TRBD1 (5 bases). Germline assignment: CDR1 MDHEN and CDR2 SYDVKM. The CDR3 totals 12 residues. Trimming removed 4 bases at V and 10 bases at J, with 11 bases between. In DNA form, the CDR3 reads TGTGCCAGCAGTTCAGGGATTGGCGAGCAGTTCTTC. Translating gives CASSSGIGEQFF.

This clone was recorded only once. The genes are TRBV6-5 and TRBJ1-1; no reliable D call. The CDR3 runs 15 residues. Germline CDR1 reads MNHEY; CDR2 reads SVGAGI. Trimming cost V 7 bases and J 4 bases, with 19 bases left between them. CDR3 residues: CASNKAGRWGTEAFF. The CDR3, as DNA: TGTGCCAGCAACAAAGCCGGGCGGTGGGGCACTGAAGCTTTCTTT.

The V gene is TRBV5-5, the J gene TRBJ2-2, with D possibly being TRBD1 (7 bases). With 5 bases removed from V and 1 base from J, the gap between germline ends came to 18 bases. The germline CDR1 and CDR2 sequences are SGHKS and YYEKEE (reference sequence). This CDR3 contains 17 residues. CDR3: CASRPAGGTGNTGELFF. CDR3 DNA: TGTGCCAGCAGGCCGGCAGGGGGGACCGGGAACACCGGGGAGCTGTTTTTT.

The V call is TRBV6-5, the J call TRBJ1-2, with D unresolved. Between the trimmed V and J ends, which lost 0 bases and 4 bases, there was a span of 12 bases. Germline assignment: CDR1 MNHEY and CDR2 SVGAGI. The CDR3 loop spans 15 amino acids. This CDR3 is CASSYSFGDSYGYTF. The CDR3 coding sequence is TGTGCCAGCAGTTACTCGTTTGGGGATAGCTATGGCTACACCTTC.

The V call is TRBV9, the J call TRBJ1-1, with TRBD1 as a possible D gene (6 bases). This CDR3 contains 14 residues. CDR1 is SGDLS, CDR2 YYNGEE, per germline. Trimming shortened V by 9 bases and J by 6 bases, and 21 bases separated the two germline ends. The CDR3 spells CATLDRPPVSEAFF. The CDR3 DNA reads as TGTGCCACCTTAGACAGGCCCCCGGTTTCTGAAGCTTTCTTT.

CDR3 sequence: CASSLEAGTGELFF. In nucleotides, the CDR3 is TGTGCCAGCAGCTTAGAGGCAGGGACCGGGGAGCTGTTTTTT. The V call is TRBV7-8, the J call TRBJ2-2, with D possibly TRBD1 on 5 matching bases. This CDR3 contains 14 residues. Germline CDR1 reads SGHVS; CDR2 reads FQNEAQ. The V end lost 1 base, the J end lost 5 bases, and 8 bases lay between the germline ends.

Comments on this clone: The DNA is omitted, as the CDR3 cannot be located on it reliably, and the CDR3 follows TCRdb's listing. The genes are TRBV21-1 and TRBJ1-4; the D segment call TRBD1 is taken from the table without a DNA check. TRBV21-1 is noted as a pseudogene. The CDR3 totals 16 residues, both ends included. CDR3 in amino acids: CASSTWVGTGNEKLFF.

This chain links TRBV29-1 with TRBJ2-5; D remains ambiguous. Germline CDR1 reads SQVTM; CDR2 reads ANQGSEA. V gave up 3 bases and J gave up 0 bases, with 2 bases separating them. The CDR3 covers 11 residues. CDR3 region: CSVDYQETQYF. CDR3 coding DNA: TGCAGCGTTGACTACCAAGAGACCCAGTACTTC.